This TCR beta chain originates from a study of T cell repertoires in cytomegalovirus infection (dated by TCRdb to the late 2010s). Regarding the research as a whole: The HLA type of each donor mattered for the analysis, because public TCR beta signatures pointed to carriage of CMV infection along with the matching HLA type. The paper's findings and limits, for the study overall: In both this cohort and an independent roughly 400-donor cohort, the cumulative frequency of public TCR beta family members distinguished carriers of CMV infection plus the relevant HLA type. The ex vivo response was dominated by HLA-C-restricted CMV-specific TCR beta clonotypes, which also provided the single most frequent clonotype in two of eight donors.

Notes on this clonotype: Its antigen specificity is not known. Base qualities are not at hand, and no much larger clone is one base apart.

Measured from the cysteine to the phenylalanine, the CDR3 is 14 residues long. Of all the DNA, just the CDR3 is kept, 42 bases in frame from base 1. Looking up the germline V gene (reference sequence) yields CDR1 DFQATT and CDR2 SNEGSKA. Cut back by 0 bases and 5 bases, the V and J ends lie 13 bases apart. TCRdb names Illumina HiSeq 1500 as the instrument used. The public reads were quality trimmed at Q25 with fastp and then assembled into clones with MiXCR by TCRdb, keeping productive beta chains. Every CDR3 protein is listed once, alongside the most common genes and DNA of its rows. Present in this sample are around 740,000 distinct CDR3 sequences, roughly 35% of which were seen just once. The ten largest account for about 2.8% of the sample.

This receptor was obtained from a human donor in good health (CMV status not recorded). Some clones in this sample may be carry-over from other donors' samples. The chain links TRBV20-1 with TRBJ1-1; tentative D gene TRBD1, with 6 bases matching. The sequencing input was PBMCs. The CDR3 loop reads CSARELGAETEAFF. The DNA sequence is TGCAGTGCTAGAGAATTGGGGGCGGAGACTGAAGCTTTCTTT.